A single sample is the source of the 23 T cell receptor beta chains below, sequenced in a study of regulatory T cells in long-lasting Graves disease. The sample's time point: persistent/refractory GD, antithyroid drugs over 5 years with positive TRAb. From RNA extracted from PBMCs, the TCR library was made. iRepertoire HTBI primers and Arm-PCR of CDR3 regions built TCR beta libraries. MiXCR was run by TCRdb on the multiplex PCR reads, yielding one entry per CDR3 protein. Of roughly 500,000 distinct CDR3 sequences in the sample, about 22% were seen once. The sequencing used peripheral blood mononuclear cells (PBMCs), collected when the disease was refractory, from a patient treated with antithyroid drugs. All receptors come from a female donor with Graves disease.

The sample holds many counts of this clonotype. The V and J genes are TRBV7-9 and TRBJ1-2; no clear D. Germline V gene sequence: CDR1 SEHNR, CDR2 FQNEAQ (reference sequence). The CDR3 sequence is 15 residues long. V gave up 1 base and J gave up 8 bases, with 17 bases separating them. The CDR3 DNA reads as TGTGCCAGCAGCTTAGGGGCTTACCCTCTCTCCGGCTACACCTTC. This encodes CASSLGAYPLSGYTF.

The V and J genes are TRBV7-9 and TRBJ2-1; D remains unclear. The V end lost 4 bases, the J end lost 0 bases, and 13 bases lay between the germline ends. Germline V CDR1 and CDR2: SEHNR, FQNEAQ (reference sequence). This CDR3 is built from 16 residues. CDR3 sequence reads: CASSWTERSSYNEQFF. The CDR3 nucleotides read TGTGCCAGCAGCTGGACCGAACGTTCCTCCTACAATGAGCAGTTCTTC.

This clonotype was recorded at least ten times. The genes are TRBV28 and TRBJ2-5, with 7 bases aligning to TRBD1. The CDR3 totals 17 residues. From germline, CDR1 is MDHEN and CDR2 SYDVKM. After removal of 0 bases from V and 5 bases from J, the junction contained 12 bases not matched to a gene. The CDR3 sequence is CASSLWSFDREGETQYF. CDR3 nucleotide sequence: TGTGCCAGCAGTTTATGGAGTTTCGACAGGGAAGGGGAGACCCAGTACTTC. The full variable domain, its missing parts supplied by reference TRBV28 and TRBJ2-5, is DVKVTQSSRYLVKRTGEKVFLECVQDMDHENMFWYRQDPGLGLRLIYFSYDVKMKEKGDIPEGYSVSREKKERFSLILESASTNQTSMYLCASSLWSFDREGETQYFGPGTRLLVL.

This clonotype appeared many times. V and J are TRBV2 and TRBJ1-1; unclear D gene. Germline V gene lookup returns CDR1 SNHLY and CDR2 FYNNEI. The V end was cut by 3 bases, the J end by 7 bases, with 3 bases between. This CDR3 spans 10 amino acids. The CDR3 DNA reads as TGTGCCAGCAGTGACGATGAAGCTTTCTTT. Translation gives CASSDDEAFF.

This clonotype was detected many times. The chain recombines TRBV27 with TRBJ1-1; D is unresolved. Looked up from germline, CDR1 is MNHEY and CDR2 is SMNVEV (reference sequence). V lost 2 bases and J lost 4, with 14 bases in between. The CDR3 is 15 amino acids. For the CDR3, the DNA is TGTGCCAGCAGTTTAGTCGGGTCCCTGGGCACTGAAGCTTTCTTT. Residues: CASSLVGSLGTEAFF.

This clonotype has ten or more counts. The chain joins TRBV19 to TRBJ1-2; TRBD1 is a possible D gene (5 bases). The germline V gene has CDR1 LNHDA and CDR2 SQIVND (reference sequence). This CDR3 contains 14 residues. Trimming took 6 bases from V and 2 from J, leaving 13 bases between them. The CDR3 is CASSGTWENYGYTF. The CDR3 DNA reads TGTGCCAGTAGCGGGACTTGGGAGAACTATGGCTACACCTTC.

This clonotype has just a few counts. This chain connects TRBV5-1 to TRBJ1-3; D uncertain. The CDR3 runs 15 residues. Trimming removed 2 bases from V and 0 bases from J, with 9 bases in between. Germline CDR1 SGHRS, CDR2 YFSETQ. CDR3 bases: TGCGCCAGCAGCTTCGACGGATACTCTGGAAACACCATATATTTT. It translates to CASSFDGYSGNTIYF.

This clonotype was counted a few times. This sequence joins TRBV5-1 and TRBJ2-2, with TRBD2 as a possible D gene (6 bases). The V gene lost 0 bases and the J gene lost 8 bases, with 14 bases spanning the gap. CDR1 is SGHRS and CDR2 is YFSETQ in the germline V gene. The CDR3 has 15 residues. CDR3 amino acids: CASSLEVTRLGELFF. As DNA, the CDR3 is TGCGCCAGCAGCTTGGAAGTGACTAGGTTAGGGGAGCTGTTTTTT.

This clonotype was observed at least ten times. DNA of the CDR3: TGTGCCACCAGCAGAGACCGGGGCAGGGGAGGAGATGGCTACACCTTC. Its protein product is CATSRDRGRGGDGYTF. The V call is TRBV15, the J call TRBJ1-2, with D possibly being TRBD1 (6 bases). In germline, CDR1 is LNHNV, CDR2 YYDKDF (reference sequence). With 0 bases removed from V and 6 bases from J, the gap between germline ends came to 17 bases. There are 16 residues in the CDR3.

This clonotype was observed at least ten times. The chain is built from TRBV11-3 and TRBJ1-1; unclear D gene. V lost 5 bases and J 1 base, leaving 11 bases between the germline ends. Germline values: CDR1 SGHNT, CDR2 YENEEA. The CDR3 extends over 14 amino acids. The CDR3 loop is CASSAGNGNTEAFF. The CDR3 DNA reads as TGTGCCAGCAGCGCTGGAAATGGGAACACTGAAGCTTTCTTT.

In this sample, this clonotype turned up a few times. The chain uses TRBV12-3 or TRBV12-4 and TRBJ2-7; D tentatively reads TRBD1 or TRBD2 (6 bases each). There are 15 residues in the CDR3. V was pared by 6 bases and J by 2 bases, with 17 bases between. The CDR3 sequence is CASSARGAGTYEQYF. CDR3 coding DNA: TGTGCCAGCAGCGCCAGGGGCGCGGGAACCTACGAGCAGTACTTC.

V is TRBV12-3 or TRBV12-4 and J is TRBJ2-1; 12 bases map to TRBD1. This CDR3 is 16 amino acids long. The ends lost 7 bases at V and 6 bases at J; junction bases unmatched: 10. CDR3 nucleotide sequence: TGTGCCAGCAATCCACATCCGGGACAGGGGGCCAATGAGCAGTTCTTC. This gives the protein CASNPHPGQGANEQFF.

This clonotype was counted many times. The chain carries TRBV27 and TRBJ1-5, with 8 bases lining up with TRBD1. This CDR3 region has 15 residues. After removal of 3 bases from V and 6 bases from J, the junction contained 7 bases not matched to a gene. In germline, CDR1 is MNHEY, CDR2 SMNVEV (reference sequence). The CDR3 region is CASSFSRGQGQPQHF. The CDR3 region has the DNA TGTGCCAGCAGTTTTTCCAGGGGGCAGGGTCAGCCCCAGCATTTT.

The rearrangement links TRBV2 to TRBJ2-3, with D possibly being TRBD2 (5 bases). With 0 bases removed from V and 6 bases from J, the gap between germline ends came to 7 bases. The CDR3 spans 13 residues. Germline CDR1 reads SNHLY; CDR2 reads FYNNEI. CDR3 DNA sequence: TGTGCCAGCAGTGAAGCTGAGCGGGATACGCAGTATTTT. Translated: CASSEAERDTQYF.

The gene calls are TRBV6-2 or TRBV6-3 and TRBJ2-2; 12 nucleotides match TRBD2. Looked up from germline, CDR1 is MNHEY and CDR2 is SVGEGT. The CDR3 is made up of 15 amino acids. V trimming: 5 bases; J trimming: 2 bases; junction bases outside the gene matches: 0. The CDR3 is CASSGLAGNTGELFF. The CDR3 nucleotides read TGTGCCAGCAGTGGACTAGCGGGAAACACCGGGGAGCTGTTTTTT.

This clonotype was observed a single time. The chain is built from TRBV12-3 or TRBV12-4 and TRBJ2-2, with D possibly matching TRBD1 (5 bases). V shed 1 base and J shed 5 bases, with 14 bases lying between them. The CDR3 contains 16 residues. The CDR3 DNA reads TGTGCCAGCAGTTTAGACCCAGGGATTGGGACCGGGGAGCTGTTTTTT. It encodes CASSLDPGIGTGELFF.

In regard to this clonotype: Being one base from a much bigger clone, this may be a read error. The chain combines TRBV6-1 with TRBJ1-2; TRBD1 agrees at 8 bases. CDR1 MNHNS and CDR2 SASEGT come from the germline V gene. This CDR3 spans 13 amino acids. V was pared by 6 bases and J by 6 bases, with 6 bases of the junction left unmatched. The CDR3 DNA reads TGTGCCAGCAGACAAGGACAGGGCGATGGCTACACCTTC. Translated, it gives CASRQGQGDGYTF.

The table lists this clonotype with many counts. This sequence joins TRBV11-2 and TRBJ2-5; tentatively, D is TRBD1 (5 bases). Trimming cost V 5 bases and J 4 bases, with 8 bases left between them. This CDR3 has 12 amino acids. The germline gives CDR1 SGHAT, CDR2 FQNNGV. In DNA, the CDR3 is TGTGCCAGCAGCCCCCAGGGAGAGACCCAGTACTTC. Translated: CASSPQGETQYF.

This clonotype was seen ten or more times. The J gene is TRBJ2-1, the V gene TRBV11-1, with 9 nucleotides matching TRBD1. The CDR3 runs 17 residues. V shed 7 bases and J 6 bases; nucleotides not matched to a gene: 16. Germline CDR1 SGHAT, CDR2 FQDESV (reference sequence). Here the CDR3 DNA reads TGTGCCAGCAACAATCCCCCGCTCGGGACAGGGATCAATGAGCAGTTCTTC. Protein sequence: CASNNPPLGTGINEQFF.

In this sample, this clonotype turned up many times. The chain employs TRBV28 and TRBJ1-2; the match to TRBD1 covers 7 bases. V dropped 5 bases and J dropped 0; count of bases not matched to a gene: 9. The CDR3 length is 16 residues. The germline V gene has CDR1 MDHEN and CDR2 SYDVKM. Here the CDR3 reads CASSTYPDRANYGYTF. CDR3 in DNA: TGTGCCAGCAGTACGTACCCAGACAGGGCTAACTATGGCTACACCTTC.

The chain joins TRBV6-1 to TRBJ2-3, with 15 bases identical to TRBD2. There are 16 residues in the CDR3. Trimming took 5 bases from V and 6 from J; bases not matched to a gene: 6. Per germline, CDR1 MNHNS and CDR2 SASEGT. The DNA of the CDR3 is TGTGCCAGCAGTCGGACTAGCGGGGGGGCGTCGGATACGCAGTATTTT. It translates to CASSRTSGGASDTQYF.

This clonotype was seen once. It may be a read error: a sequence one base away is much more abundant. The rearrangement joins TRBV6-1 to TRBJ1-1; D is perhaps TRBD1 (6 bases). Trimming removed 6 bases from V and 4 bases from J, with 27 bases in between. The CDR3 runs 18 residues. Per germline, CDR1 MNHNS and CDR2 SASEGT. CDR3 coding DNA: TGTGCCAGCAGAAGAAGCGCTCAACAGGGAATGGCGAGCACTGAAGCTTTCTTT. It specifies CASRRSAQQGMASTEAFF.

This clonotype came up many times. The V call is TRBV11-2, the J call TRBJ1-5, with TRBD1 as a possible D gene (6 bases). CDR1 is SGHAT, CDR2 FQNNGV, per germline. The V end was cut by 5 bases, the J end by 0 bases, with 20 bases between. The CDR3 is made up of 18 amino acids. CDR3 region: CASSLEGGHTYSNQPQHF. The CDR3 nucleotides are TGTGCCAGCAGCCTCGAAGGGGGACATACCTATAGCAATCAGCCCCAGCATTTT.